The 3 T cell receptor beta chains in this list originate from one sample, sequenced in a study of T-cell memory formation after mild COVID-19. TCRdb re-called the 5' RACE reads with MiXCR, one entry per CDR3 protein. This sample yields roughly 250,000 distinct CDR3 sequences, of which about 15% are seen a single time; approximately 3.4% belongs to the top ten. The source material was PBMCs or a T cell subset sorted from them (not recorded which). Receptor source: a man aged 18 to 30 who had mild COVID-19 (a few samples of this study predate the infection). Cell type and time point are not known.

This clonotype was detected a few times. The rearrangement joins TRBV4-2 to TRBJ1-4, with a possible D match to TRBD1 (6 bases). The CDR3 has 15 residues. With 4 bases removed from V and 7 bases from J, the gap between germline ends came to 16 bases. The germline V gene has CDR1 LGHNA and CDR2 YNFKEQ. This CDR3 is CASSPRGGLGEKLFF. The CDR3, as DNA: TGTGCCAGCAGCCCTAGAGGGGGGCTGGGTGAAAAACTGTTTTTT.

This clonotype was seen repeatedly, ten times or more. The chain has TRBV5-1 and TRBJ1-2; a weak D match, TRBD1 (5 bases). The germline V and J ends were trimmed by 4 bases and 2 bases, with 15 bases remaining between them. The CDR3 spans 15 residues. Germline CDR1 is SGHRS and CDR2 is YFSETQ. CDR3 protein: CASSRGAPNNYGYTF. The CDR3 coding sequence is TGCGCCAGCAGCCGTGGGGCGCCGAACAACTATGGCTACACCTTC.

This chain uses TRBV4-2 with TRBJ2-7; perhaps TRBD2 as D (5 bases). CDR1 is LGHNA and CDR2 is YNFKEQ in the germline V gene. This CDR3 has 18 residues. Trimming removed 3 bases from V and 0 bases from J, with 21 bases in between. Here the CDR3 reads CASSQLPPDSTSSYEQYF. The CDR3 DNA follows: TGTGCCAGCAGCCAGCTACCCCCGGACTCGACAAGCTCCTACGAGCAGTACTTC.